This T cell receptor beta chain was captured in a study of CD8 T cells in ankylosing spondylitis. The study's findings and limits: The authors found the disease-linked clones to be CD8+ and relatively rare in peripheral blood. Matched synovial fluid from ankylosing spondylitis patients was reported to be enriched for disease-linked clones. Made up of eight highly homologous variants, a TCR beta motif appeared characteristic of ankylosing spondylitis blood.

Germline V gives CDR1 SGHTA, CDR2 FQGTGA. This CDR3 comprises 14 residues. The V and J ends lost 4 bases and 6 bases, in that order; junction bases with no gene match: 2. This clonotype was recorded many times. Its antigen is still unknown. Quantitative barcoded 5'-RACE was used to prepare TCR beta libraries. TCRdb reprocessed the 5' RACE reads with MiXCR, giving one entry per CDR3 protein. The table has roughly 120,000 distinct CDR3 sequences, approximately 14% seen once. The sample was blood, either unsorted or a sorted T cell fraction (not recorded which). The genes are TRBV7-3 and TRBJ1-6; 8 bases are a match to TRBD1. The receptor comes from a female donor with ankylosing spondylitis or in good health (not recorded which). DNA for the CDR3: TGTGCCAGCAGCTCGGGACAGGCTAATTCACCCCTCCACTTT. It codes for CASSSGQANSPLHF.